This T cell receptor (beta chain) emerged from a study of cytomegalovirus exposure and HLA in healthy donors (TCRdb year 2017). Regarding the complete study: An earlier analysis of approximately 550 of the donors reported 250 to 350 Gb of sequence data and some 100 million unique TCR beta sequences from roughly 200 million T cells. An early release that covered about 640 HLA-typed donors contained around 300 gigabases of sequencing data and approximately 85 million unique TCR sequences. Among the roughly 410 genotyped donors, around 81% belonged to the genetic ancestry cluster associated with self-reported Caucasian donors. The study was designed to test whether signatures of past pathogen exposure could be identified by cataloging public T cell receptors. The study profiled the T cell repertoires of hundreds of subjects by immunosequencing and related them to cytomegalovirus serostatus. Along with the approximately 650-subject first cohort, a separate validation cohort of over a hundred different subjects was used. The study combined high-throughput TCR immunosequencing, statistical association of individual TCRs with disease status, and machine learning to predict cytomegalovirus infection status. To study patterns of TCR occurrence, a later analysis re-analyzed previously published TCR beta repertoires from several hundred donors and added high-resolution HLA genotyping. Rather than drawing on any new phenotypic data, the later analysis identified candidate immune exposures from TCR beta sequences and the way those sequences occurred across donors. In an earlier analysis of 587 of the donors, high-throughput TCR beta sequencing was used to judge whether each TCR beta V gene segment behaved as functional or pseudogenic. Alongside the repertoire data, information on donor age, sex, ethnicity and CMV serostatus was compiled. A later genetic analysis used genome-wide SNP genotypes for about three fifths of the 666 donors, treating that subset as a discovery cohort. Every repertoire in the discovery cohort had been generated on one and the same sequencing platform. HLA typing included class I and class II loci at four-digit resolution. Typing coverage differed by locus: A, B, C, DRB1 and DQB1 were typed in roughly 629-630 donors, DQA1 in 500 to 550, DPA1 in nearly 610, and DPB1 in 400 to 490. A handful of DR-DQ haplotypes were treated as single units for association and clustering because of strong linkage in the cohort. Across about 370 genotyped donors of the cohort, an average of about 240,000 unique TCR beta nucleotide sequences per donor were sequenced, and roughly 17% of those sequences were non-productive. Overall study outcomes, separate from this receptor: Several of the top co-occurrence clusters appeared to be linked to parvovirus B19, influenza, CMV and Epstein-Barr virus, according to a later analysis. Some IMGT-functional V segments, including TRBV6-2 and TRBV6-3, could not be distinguished by the 87-base-pair reads and were therefore excluded. Cytomegalovirus status was reported to be diagnosed by the classifier with high specificity and sensitivity in both the original and validation cohorts. A further reported finding was that TCR beta sequences accurately predicted the HLA-A and HLA-B alleles for most subjects in the first cohort. A cluster of highly shared sequence variants was judged likely to represent a technical artifact of the sequencing pipeline. It was suggested by the authors that the approach could potentially be generalized to other disease states and immunological phenotypes. The earlier analysis of 587 of the donors excluded seventeen rarely observed V segments, including chromosome 9 orphons, because counts were too low. In this cohort, only TCR beta chains were sequenced, and detectable features were limited by the absence of alpha or paired-chain data. According to a later genetic analysis, donors in an Asian-associated ancestry cluster had fewer N-insertions in productive TCRs than the approximately 700-donor mean. In vitro tests confirmed that a few of the cytomegalovirus-associated TCR beta chains recognize cytomegalovirus antigens. In a later analysis, the rate of TCR association differed among HLA loci, with DRB1 alleles having the most associated TCRs and HLA-C alleles having the fewest. Linkage disequilibrium might explain the correlated functional status among segregating V segments, but an unknown experimental factor could not be excluded. In a later analysis, some 18,000 TCR beta sequences were associated with specific HLA alleles at a false discovery rate of 0.05. In an earlier analysis of over 550 of the donors, most TCR beta V segments were observed in productive rearrangements about 87% or about 30% of the time, broadly matching IMGT annotations. Assigning TCR associations to individual alleles was difficult when HLA alleles, especially DR and DQ, strongly co-occurred. While some public TCRs were present in many individuals, most TCR sequences turned up only very rarely across donors. Because HLA typing was unavailable for some donors at each locus, only the typed subset was used in association tests. In a later genetic analysis, a missense DCLRE1C variant was associated with V-gene and J-gene trimming of TCR beta chains, and the association was replicated in an independent cohort. A total of fewer than 200 TCR beta chains were listed by the study as associated with cytomegalovirus. In a later analysis, HLA-associated TCR beta chains were found to be more clonally expanded and to have lower generation probabilities than equally common non-associated chains. Presence/absence analyses assumed roughly uniform sequencing depth across donors, an assumption that may not hold. Immune exposure information for the cohort was limited to CMV serostatus. Most CMV-associated TCR beta chains appeared to be HLA-restricted in a later analysis, and the HLA associations seemed to be driven largely by CMV exposure.

This clone was counted between two and nine times. Its recognized antigen is unknown. Base qualities are not provided; no much larger clone lies one nucleotide away. The CDR3 spans 17 residues, from the cysteine through the phenylalanine. Of all the DNA, just the CDR3 is kept, 51 bases in frame from base 1. CDR1 and CDR2, per the germline V gene, are MGHRA and YSYEKL. A distance of 21 bases separates the germline ends of V and J, which lose 4 bases and 3 bases respectively. The library was generated by the immunoSEQ multiplex PCR assay. For the multiplex PCR, a mixture combining 60 forward primers for TCR Vbeta segments and 13 reverse primers for TCR Jbeta segments was used. The CDR3 region of rearranged TCR beta genes was amplified from genomic DNA with a multiplex PCR assay. The Illumina HiSeq System was used to sequence the amplified TCR beta libraries as 87-base-pair reads. Regarding the original processing steps: Across the 500 to 850 repertoires, a later analysis counted roughly 84 million unique TCR beta chains, 9.5 million to 12 million of which were shared by at least two donors. To remove PCR and sequencing errors, raw reads were error-corrected and collapsed into unique sequences using a nearest-neighbor algorithm that merged closely related sequences. Alignment of CDR3 sequences to IMGT reference sequences was used to assign V, D and J gene segments. For a sequence to be retained, a match of at least six nucleotides to both a V gene segment and a J gene segment was required. Rearrangements were classified as productive when the CDR3 lacked stop codons and remained in frame with V and J, and all other rearrangements were classified as non-productive. Following IMGT convention, CDR3 was defined as the stretch from the second conserved V-encoded cysteine to the conserved J-encoded phenylalanine. The earlier analysis of 450 to 750 of the donors excluded any sequence lacking an unambiguous match to a single V gene segment. An earlier analysis of a few hundred of the donors called V segments functional above 56.7% productive rearrangements and segregating when the between-donor standard deviation exceeded 5%. A statistical classification framework was developed to diagnose cytomegalovirus status using the catalog of TCR beta chain sequences. In a later analysis, TCR nucleotide sequences were compared against IMGT/GENE-DB human TR gene sequences so that V and J genes could be assigned. In a later analysis, CDR3 sequences and most-parsimonious VDJ recombination scenarios were assigned using the TCRdist pipeline. In a later analysis, each TCR beta chain was defined by its CDR3 amino acid sequence together with its V-gene family, and reads lacking a unique V-gene family were excluded. To address suspected cross-contamination and a sequencing artifact, a later analysis removed roughly 580 highly shared, low-generation-probability nucleotide sequences. In a later analysis, a clonal expansion index for each public chain was calculated from normalized within-repertoire ranks of inferred template counts. In a later analysis, generation probabilities were computed using a VDJ recombination model fitted to out-of-frame rearrangements, and the results were checked against IGoR. In a later analysis, TCR-TCR, TCR-HLA and TCR-CMV co-occurrence was scored with hypergeometric tests, and a repertoire-size bias correction was applied to TCR pairs. False discovery rates were estimated in a later analysis by permuting HLA or CMV assignments 20 times. In a later analysis, co-occurring TCRs were grouped using DBSCAN, with TCRdist sequence similarity added in when clustering inside HLA-allele-positive subsets. Repertoires with fewer than 30,000 or more than 120,000 public chains, plus five repertoires with anomalous nucleotide sharing, were excluded from co-occurrence clustering. The table was pulled from immuneACCESS by TCRdb, which kept in-frame rearrangements only. Such tables lose some clones; where checked, under half of the loss comes from unresolved V genes, and the rest has no known cause. V, J and clone size were drawn from that table, and D and trimming were deduced from the DNA. The sample profile shows 95,000 to 150,000 clones; 72% of them were found once. In total, the top ten clones hold 3.5% to 4.5% of the sample.

In total, 666 healthy bone marrow donors made up the cohort. Cohort members were all nominally healthy when sampled, although unrecorded immune exposures were likely present. The donor tested CMV seronegative and was one of the 352 seronegative cohort members. A peripheral blood sample was collected from each donor, and TCR beta sequencing was performed on peripheral blood mononuclear cells. Genomic DNA extraction from the blood cell samples was performed with the Qiagen DNeasy Blood Extraction Kit. Sequenced material: PBMCs. In this chain, TRBV4-1 is recombined with TRBJ1-2; the best D guess is TRBD1, with 6 bases matching. The source of this sequence is a man aged 25 to 40 in good health and CMV-seronegative. The CDR3 has the sequence CASSPGPVAGADYGYTF. Read as DNA, the sequence is TGCGCCAGCAGCCCGGGGCCGGTGGCAGGGGCAGACTATGGCTACACCTTC.